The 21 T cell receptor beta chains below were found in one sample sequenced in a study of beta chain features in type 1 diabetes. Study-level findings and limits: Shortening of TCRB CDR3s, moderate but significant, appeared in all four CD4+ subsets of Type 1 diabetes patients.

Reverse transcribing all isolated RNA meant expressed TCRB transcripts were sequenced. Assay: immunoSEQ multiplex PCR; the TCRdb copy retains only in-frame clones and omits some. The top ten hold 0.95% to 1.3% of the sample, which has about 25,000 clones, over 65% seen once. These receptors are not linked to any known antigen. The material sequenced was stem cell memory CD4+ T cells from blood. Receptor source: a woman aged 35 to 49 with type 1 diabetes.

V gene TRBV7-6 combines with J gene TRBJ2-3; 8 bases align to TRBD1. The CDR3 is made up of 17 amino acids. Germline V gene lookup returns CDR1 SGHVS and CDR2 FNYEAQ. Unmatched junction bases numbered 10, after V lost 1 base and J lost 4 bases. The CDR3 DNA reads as TGTGCCAGCAGCTTAGGGAGACTGACAGGGGCAGCAGATACGCAGTATTTT. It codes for CASSLGRLTGAADTQYF. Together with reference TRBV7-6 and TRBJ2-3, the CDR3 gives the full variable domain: GAGVSQSPRYKVTKRGQDVALRCDPISGHVSLYWYRQALGQGPEFLTYFNYEAQQDKSGLPNDRFSAERPEGSISTLTIQRTEQRDSAMYRCASSLGRLTGAADTQYFGPGTRLTVL.

Written as DNA, the CDR3 is TGTGCCAGCTCACCACTAACAGGGAACTCCAAGGGGAATGAGCAGTTCTTC. It codes for CASSPLTGNSKGNEQFF. The V and J genes are TRBV18 and TRBJ2-1; TRBD1 might be the D (6 bases). Between the trimmed V and J ends, which lost 1 base and 7 bases, there was a span of 20 bases. CDR1 KGHSH and CDR2 LQKENI come from the germline V gene. The CDR3 runs 17 residues.

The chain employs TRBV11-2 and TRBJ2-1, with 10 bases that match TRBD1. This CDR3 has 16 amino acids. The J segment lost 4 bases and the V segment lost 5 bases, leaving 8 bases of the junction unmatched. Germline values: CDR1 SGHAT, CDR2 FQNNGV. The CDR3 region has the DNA TGTGCCAGCAGCGTAGGGACAGGGGTTAGGTACAATGAGCAGTTCTTC. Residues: CASSVGTGVRYNEQFF.

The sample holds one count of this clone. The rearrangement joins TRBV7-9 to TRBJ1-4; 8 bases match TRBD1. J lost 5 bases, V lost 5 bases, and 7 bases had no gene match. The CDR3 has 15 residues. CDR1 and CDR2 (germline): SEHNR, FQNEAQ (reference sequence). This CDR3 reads CASSLWGDRNEKLFF. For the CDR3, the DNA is TGTGCCAGCAGCCTTTGGGGGGACAGGAATGAAAAACTGTTTTTT.

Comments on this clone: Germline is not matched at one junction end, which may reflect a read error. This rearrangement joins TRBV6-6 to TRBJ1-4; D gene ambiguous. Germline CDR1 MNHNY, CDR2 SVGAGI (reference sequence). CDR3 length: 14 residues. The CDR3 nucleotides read TGTGCCAACAGTGGGCAGGCCCTTAATGAAAAACTGTTTTTT. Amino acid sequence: CANSGQALNEKLFF.

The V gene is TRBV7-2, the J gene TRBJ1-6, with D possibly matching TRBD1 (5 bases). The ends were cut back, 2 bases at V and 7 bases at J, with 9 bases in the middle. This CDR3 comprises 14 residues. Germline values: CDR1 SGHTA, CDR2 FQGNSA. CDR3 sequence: CASSLQGPNSPLHF. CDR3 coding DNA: TGTGCCAGCAGCTTACAGGGTCCGAATTCACCCCTCCACTTT. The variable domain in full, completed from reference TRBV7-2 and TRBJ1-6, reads GAGVSQSPSNKVTEKGKDVELRCDPISGHTALYWYRQSLGQGLEFLIYFQGNSAPDKSGLPSDRFSAERTGGSVSTLTIQRTQQEDSAVYLCASSLQGPNSPLHFGNGTRLTVT.

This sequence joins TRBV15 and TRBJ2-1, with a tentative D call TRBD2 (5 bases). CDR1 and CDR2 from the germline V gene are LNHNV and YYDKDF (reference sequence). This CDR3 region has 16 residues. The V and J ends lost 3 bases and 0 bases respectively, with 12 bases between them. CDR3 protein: CATSSEGRSSYNEQFF. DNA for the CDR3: TGTGCCACCAGCAGTGAGGGAAGAAGCTCCTACAATGAGCAGTTCTTC. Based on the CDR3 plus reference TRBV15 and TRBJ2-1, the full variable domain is DAMVIQNPRYQVTQFGKPVTLSCSQTLNHNVMYWYQQKSSQAPKLLFHYYDKDFNNEADTPDNFQSRRPNTSFCFLDIRSPGLGDTAMYLCATSSEGRSSYNEQFFGPGTRLTVL.

The CDR3 DNA sequence: TGTGCCAGCAGTCTTCTACAGGGGACGAATTCACCCCTCCACTTT. Translated: CASSLLQGTNSPLHF. The chain joins TRBV28 to TRBJ1-6; 7 nucleotides agree with TRBD1. The germline gives CDR1 MDHEN, CDR2 SYDVKM. Trimming took 5 bases from V and 7 from J; bases not matched to a gene: 8. CDR3 length equals 15 residues.

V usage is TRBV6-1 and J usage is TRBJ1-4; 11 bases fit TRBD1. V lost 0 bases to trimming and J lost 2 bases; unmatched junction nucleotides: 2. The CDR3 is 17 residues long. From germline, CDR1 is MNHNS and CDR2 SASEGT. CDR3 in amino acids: CASSEAGQGATNEKLFF. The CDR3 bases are TGTGCCAGCAGTGAAGCAGGACAGGGGGCGACTAATGAAAAACTGTTTTTT.

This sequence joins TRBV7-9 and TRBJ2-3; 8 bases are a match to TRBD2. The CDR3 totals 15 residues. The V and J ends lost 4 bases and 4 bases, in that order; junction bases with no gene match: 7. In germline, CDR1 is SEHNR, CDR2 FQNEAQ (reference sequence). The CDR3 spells CASSYTGGYPDTQYF. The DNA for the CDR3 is TGTGCCAGCAGCTACACGGGGGGGTACCCAGATACGCAGTATTTT.

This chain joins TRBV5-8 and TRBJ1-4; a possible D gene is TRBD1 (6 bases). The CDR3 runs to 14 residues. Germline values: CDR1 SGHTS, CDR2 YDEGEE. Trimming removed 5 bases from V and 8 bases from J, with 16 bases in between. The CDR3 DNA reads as TGTGCCAGCAGGTCGAGGGGGAATGAGGAAAAACTGTTTTTT. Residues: CASRSRGNEEKLFF.

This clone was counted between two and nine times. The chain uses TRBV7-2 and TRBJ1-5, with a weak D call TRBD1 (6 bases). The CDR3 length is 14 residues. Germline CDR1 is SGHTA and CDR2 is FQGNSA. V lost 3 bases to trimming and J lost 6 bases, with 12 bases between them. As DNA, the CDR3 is TGTGCCAGCAGCTTTCAAGGGGGAAGTCAGCCCCAGCATTTT. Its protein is CASSFQGGSQPQHF.

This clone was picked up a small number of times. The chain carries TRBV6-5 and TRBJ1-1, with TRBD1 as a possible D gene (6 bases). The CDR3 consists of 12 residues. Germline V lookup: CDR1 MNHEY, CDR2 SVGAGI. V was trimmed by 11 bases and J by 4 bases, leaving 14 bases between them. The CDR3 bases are TGTGCCGCCCAGGGGCAAGTCACTGAAGCTTTCTTT. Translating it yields CAAQGQVTEAFF.

CDR3 in DNA: TGCGCCAGCAGCTTGGACAGGGGGGGGAATGAAAAACTGTTTTTT. Amino acids: CASSLDRGGNEKLFF. The V call is TRBV5-1, the J call TRBJ1-4; 8 bases fit TRBD1. The CDR3 is made up of 15 amino acids. Germline CDR1 and CDR2: SGHRS and YFSETQ. The trim removed 0 bases at V and 5 bases at J, leaving 3 bases unmatched.

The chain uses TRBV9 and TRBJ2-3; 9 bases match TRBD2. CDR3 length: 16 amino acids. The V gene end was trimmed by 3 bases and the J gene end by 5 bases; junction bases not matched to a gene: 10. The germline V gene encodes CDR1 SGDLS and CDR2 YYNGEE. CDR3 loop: CASSASAGGLGDTQYF. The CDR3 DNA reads TGTGCCAGCAGCGCGTCAGCGGGGGGCTTAGGAGATACGCAGTATTTT.

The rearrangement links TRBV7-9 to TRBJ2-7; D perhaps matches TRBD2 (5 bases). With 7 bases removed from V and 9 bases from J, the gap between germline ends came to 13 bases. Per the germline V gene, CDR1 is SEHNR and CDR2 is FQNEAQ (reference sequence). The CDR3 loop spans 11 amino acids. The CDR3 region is CASTLREAQYF. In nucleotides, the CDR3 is TGTGCCAGCACTCTCCGGGAAGCGCAGTACTTC.

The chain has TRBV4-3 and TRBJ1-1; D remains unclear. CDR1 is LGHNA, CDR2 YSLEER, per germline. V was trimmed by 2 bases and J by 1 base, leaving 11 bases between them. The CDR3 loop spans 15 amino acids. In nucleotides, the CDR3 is TGCGCCAGCAGCCAAACTGGAGTGCAGAACACTGAAGCTTTCTTT. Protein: CASSQTGVQNTEAFF.

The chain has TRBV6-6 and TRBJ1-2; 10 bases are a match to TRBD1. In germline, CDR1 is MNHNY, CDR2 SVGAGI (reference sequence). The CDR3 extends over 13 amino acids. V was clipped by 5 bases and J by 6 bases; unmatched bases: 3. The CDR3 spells CASSDRGPHGYTF. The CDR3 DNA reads TGTGCCAGCAGTGACAGGGGGCCACATGGCTACACCTTC.

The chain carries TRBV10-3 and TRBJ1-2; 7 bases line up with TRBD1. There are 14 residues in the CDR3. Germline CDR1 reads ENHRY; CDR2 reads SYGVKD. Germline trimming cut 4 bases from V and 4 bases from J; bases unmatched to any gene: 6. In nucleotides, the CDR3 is TGTGCCATCAGTGGGTGGACAGGCCCCTATGGCTACACCTTC. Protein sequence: CAISGWTGPYGYTF.

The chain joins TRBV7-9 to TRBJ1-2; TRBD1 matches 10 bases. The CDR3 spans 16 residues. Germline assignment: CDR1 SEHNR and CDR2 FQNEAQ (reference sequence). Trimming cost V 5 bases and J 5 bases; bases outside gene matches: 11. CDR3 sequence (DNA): TGTGCCAGCAGCCGCGCCGGGACAGGGGTTCAATATGGCTACACCTTC. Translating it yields CASSRAGTGVQYGYTF.

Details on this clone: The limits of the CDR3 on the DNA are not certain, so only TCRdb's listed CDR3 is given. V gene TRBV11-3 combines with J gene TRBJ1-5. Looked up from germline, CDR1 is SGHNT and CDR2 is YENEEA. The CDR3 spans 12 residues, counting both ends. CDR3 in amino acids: CASSPLSGPQHF.